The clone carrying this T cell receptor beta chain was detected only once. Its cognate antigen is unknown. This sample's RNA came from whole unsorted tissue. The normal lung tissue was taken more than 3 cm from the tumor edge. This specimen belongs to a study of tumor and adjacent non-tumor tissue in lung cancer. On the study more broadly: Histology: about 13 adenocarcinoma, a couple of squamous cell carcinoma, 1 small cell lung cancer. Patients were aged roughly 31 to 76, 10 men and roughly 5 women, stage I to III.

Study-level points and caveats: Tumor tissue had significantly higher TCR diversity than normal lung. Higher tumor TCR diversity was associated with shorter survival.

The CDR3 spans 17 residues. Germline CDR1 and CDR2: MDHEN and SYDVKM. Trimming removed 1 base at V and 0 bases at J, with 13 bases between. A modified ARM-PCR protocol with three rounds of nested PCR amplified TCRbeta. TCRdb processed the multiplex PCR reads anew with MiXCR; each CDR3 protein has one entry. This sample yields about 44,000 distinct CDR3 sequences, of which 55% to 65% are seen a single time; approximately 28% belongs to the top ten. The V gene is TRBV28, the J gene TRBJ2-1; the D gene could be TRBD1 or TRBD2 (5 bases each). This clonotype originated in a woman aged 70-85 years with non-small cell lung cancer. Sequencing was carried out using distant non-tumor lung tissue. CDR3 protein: CASSLLGPAVSYNEQFF. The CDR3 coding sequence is TGTGCCAGCAGTTTATTGGGACCAGCGGTCTCCTACAATGAGCAGTTCTTC.